The 12 T cell receptor beta chains in this list originate from one sample, sequenced in a study of neurological immune-mediated disorders. Each CDR3 protein is one row after TCRdb ran MiXCR on the 5' RACE reads. The sample has around 50,000 distinct CDR3 sequences, over 10% seen once. The time point denotes: longitudinal time-point 2. Material for sequencing was PBMCs. The receptors were gathered from a male donor with HTLV-1-associated myelopathy (HAM/TSP).

This clonotype occurred many times. CDR3 in DNA: TGTGCCAGCACCCAGACAGGGGGCGAGGATTCACCCCTCCACTTT. Translating gives CASTQTGGEDSPLHF. This rearrangement joins TRBV5-6 to TRBJ1-6; TRBD1 aligns across 10 bases. Germline V gives CDR1 SGHDT, CDR2 YYEEEE. The V segment lost 6 bases and the J segment 8 bases; nucleotides outside the gene matches: 8. This CDR3 has 15 residues.

This clonotype was observed many times. The chain has TRBV5-1 and TRBJ1-5; no definite D call. This CDR3 is built from 13 residues. Trimming cost V 3 bases and J 7 bases, with 11 bases left between them. Germline assignment: CDR1 SGHRS and CDR2 YFSETQ. The CDR3 nucleotides are TGCGCCAGCAGCTGGGAAATGGGCCAGCCCCAGCATTTT. Translation gives CASSWEMGQPQHF. The full variable domain, rest sourced from reference TRBV5-1 and TRBJ1-5, is KAGVTQTPRYLIKTRGQQVTLSCSPISGHRSVSWYQQTPGQGLQFLFEYFSETQRNKGNFPGRFSGRQFSNSRSEMNVSTLELGDSALYLCASSWEMGQPQHFGDGTRLSIL.

Regarding this clonotype: A read error may be the cause here, since a much bigger clone is one base away. The gene calls are TRBV12-3 or TRBV12-4 and TRBJ2-7; TRBD1 or TRBD2 may be the D gene (6 bases each). The CDR3 runs 15 residues. The CDR3 DNA is TGTGCCGGCAGTTCTCGAGGAGGGGGGTCCTACGAGCAGTACTTC. This codes for CAGSSRGGGSYEQYF.

This clonotype was observed at least ten times. This rearrangement joins TRBV7-8 to TRBJ2-2; weak D call: TRBD1 (6 bases). Trimming left V 1 base short and J 7 bases short, with 13 bases between. Germline-derived CDR1 and CDR2 are SGHVS and FQNEAQ. The CDR3 runs to 15 residues. As DNA, the CDR3 is TGTGCCAGCAGCTTAGTTCAGGGGCATATCGGGGAGCTGTTTTTT. It specifies CASSLVQGHIGELFF.

This clonotype has ten or more counts. This chain joins TRBV27 and TRBJ1-2; 7 bases fit TRBD1. This CDR3 contains 12 residues. The V gene's germline CDR1 is MNHEY and CDR2 SMNVEV (reference sequence). The V segment lost 7 bases and the J segment 4 bases; nucleotides outside the gene matches: 3. The CDR3 sequence is CASKGQFYGYTF. CDR3 nucleotide sequence: TGTGCCAGCAAGGGACAGTTCTATGGCTACACCTTC.

The CDR3 DNA follows: TGCGCCAGCAGGCCCCTAGGCACAGATACGCAGTATTTT. Translated, it gives CASRPLGTDTQYF. The chain has TRBV10-2 and TRBJ2-3; D not resolved. This CDR3 spans 13 amino acids. Trimming stripped 6 bases from V and 1 base from J, with 8 bases between. CDR1 and CDR2 (germline): WSHSY, SAAADI.

There are many counts of this clonotype. The chain employs TRBV18 and TRBJ1-5; TRBD1 matches 7 bases. The CDR3 spans 15 residues. Germline assignment: CDR1 KGHSH and CDR2 LQKENI. V lost 5 bases and J lost 0; bases outside the gene matches: 4. The CDR3 coding sequence is TGTGCCAGCTCAAGGCAGGGGGTTAGCAATCAGCCCCAGCATTTT. It encodes CASSRQGVSNQPQHF.

This clonotype was recorded at least ten times. Written as DNA, the CDR3 is TGTGCCAGCAGCCGGAGACAGAATGGTGGCTACACCTTC. This encodes CASSRRQNGGYTF. This chain connects TRBV12-3 or TRBV12-4 to TRBJ1-2; possible D gene TRBD1, 5 bases. This CDR3 region has 13 residues. The germline V and J ends were trimmed by 6 bases and 7 bases, with 15 bases remaining between them.

This clonotype was detected only once. V and J are TRBV5-1 and TRBJ2-7, with 7 positions matching TRBD1. Germline loops: CDR1 SGHRS, CDR2 YFSETQ. This CDR3 region has 15 residues. Trimming cost V 0 bases and J 3 bases; bases outside gene matches: 6. The CDR3 sequence is CASSLALAGGYEQYF. For the CDR3, the DNA is TGCGCCAGCAGCTTGGCACTGGCAGGGGGCTACGAGCAGTACTTC.

This clonotype was detected ten times or more. The chain combines TRBV6-1 with TRBJ2-5; 13 bases map to TRBD2. Germline loops: CDR1 MNHNS, CDR2 SASEGT. The junction had 10 bases not matched to a gene; V was cut back by 4 bases and J by 5 bases. The CDR3 is made up of 17 amino acids. The CDR3 region is CASSGRLAGGPKETQYF. In DNA, the CDR3 is TGTGCCAGCAGTGGCCGACTAGCGGGGGGCCCCAAGGAGACCCAGTACTTC.

This clonotype was observed many times. V is TRBV5-1 and J is TRBJ2-1; D is possibly TRBD1 or TRBD2 (6 bases each). Looked up from germline, CDR1 is SGHRS and CDR2 is YFSETQ. The CDR3 loop spans 16 amino acids. V was trimmed by 2 bases and J by 2 bases, leaving 14 bases between them. CDR3: CASSLSVGGTYNEQFF. Here the CDR3 DNA reads TGCGCCAGCAGCTTATCGGTGGGGGGCACCTACAATGAGCAGTTCTTC.

About this clonotype: The junction does not match germline at one end; this may be a read error. V is TRBV12-3 or TRBV12-4 and J is TRBJ2-4; weak D call: TRBD2 (5 bases). The CDR3 totals 17 residues. The CDR3 DNA sequence: TGTGCGAGCAGCCTTTCTATAACCCCAGGACCGGGAAAGATTCAGTACTTC. It translates to CASSLSITPGPGKIQYF.